These T cell receptor beta chains were read from a single sample in a study of T cell responses to AZD1222 COVID-19 vaccine. Profiled with immunoSEQ multiplex PCR; TCRdb holds only in-frame clones, not every one. The data hold about 150,000 clones, with 94% observed a single time. Sequences were derived from peripheral blood, sampled on day 0 of AZD1222 vaccination. The receptors originated from an adult in good health. CDR3s leave out the opening cysteine and the closing phenylalanine or tryptophan.

TRBV2 | ASNGQGFMVTEAF
TRBV27 | ASSFRLAGTGELF
TRBV7-2 | ASSPGTENTEAF
TRBV5-1 | ASSGSTGNYGYT
TRBV11-2 | ASSLVGGRAILEQF
TRBV6-5 | ASRLHNEQF
TRBV19 | ASSTGPDTEAF
TRBV6-5 | ASSQPLGQDTEAF
TRBV19 | ASSISSGIPGDTQY
TRBV15 | ATSETGTGGFGYT
TRBV3-1/TRBV3-2 | ASSTSKGKSNQPQH
TRBV4-1 | ASSQAFQGADQPQH